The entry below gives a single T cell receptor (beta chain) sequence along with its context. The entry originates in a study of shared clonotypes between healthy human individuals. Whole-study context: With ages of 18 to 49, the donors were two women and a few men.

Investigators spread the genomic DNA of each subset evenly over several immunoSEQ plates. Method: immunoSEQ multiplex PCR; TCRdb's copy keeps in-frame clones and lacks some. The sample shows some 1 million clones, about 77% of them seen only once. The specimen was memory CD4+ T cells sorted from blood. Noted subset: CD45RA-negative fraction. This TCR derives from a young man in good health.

The CDR3 region has the DNA TGTGCCAGCAGCTTGGATGGAAATCGAAACACCGGGGAGCTGTTTTTT. The encoded protein is CASSLDGNRNTGELFF. This chain links TRBV5-4 with TRBJ2-2; D is ambiguous. With 0 bases removed from V and 2 bases from J, the gap between germline ends came to 11 bases. CDR3 length: 16 amino acids. The germline gives CDR1 SGHNT, CDR2 YYREEE (reference sequence).